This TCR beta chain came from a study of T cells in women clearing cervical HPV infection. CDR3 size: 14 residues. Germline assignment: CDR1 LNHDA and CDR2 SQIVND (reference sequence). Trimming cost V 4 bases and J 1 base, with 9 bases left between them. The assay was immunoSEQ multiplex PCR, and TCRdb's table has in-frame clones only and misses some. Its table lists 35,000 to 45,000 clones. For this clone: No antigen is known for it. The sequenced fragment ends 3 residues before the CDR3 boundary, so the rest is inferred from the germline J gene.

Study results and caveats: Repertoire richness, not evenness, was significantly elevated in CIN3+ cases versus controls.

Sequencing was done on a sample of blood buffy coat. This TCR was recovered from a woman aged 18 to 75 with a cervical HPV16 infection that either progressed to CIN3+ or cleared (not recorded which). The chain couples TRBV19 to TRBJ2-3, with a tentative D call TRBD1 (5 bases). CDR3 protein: CASSTGKGTDTQYF. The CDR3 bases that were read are TGTGCCAGTAGTACAGGGAAAGGCACAGATACG.